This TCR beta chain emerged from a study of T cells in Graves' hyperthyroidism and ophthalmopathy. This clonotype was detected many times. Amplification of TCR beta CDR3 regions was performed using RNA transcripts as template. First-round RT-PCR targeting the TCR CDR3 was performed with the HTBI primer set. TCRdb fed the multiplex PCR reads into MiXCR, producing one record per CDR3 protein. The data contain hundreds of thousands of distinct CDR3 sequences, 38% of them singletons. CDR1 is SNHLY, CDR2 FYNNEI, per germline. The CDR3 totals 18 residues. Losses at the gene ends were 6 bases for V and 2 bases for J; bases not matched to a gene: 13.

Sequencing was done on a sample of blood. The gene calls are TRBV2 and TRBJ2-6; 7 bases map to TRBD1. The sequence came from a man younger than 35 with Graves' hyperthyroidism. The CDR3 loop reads CASRTGFEGVAGANVLTF. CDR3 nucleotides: TGTGCCAGCAGGACAGGGTTTGAGGGGGTGGCTGGGGCCAACGTCCTGACTTTC.